This entry features one T cell receptor (beta chain) sequence. There is no known antigen for this receptor. No base quality information exists; no much larger clone differs at one position. This sample is part of a study of blood T cell repertoires in COVID-19 (dated by TCRdb to 2020 to 2021). Concerning the study at large: Samples from collaborators originated in the United States, Italy and Spain and spanned both the acute and convalescent phases of COVID-19. The sample metadata nearly always contained a de-identified subject ID, COVID-19 status, age in years and sex. The prospective study material was composed of cDNA or gDNA derived from T cells, B-cell-depleted T cells, or PBMCs. The dataset comprised deeply sampled blood TCRbeta repertoires from subjects exposed to, actively infected with, or recovered from COVID-19. Samples were obtained from the ongoing ImmuneRACE study (first 160 participants) and from 1,254 subjects provided by 6 global collaborators. Where HLA class I and class II types were available, the types were taken from metadata supplied by the sample provider, not from assay-based typing. The repertoires were made available in a free public database intended to serve as a resource for research on the immune response to SARS-CoV-2. Study-wide conclusions, independent of this receptor: Clinical and demographic metadata were provided uncurated, with the amount varying by source and participant.

In the prospective study, participants were roughly 18 to 100 years old, resided in about two dozen geographic areas of the United States, and were enrolled through a virtual design. Cohort assignment in the prospective study relied on participant-reported clinical history from a screening survey and a study questionnaire. Recovered participants in ImmuneRACE Cohort 3 were defined as having two consecutive negative NP/OP PCR tests, clearance from a healthcare professional, or resolution of symptoms. In the prospective study, mobile phlebotomists collected whole blood, serum and a nasopharyngeal or oropharyngeal swab from each participant. Additional blood draws and questionnaires over an approximately two-month period could optionally be provided by prospective study participants. Blood samples from the prospective study were shipped frozen or at room temperature prior to DNA extraction. V trim: 6 bases; J trim: 3 bases; unmatched bases: 13. The CDR3 goes from the cysteine to the phenylalanine over 16 residues. Only the CDR3 DNA stays, 48 bases, in frame from base 1. CDR1 and CDR2, looked up from the germline V gene, are SGDLS and YYNGEE.

TCRbeta CDR3 regions were amplified from genomic DNA using the immunoSEQ Assay, a bias-controlled multiplex PCR. In the source study's methods: Within the assay, amplification of reference gene primers was used to estimate how many nucleated cells each sample contained. To quantify the absolute abundance of each unique TCRbeta CDR3 rearrangement, sequence reads were collapsed and filtered. For each sample, productive Simpson clonality was calculated as the square root of Simpson's diversity index over productive rearrangements. TCRdb took over this immuneACCESS table, retaining in-frame rearrangements with V and J assigned. Such tables are incomplete; in checked studies, under half of the missing clones stem from an unresolved V gene, and the remainder is unexplained. V, J and clone size were drawn from that table, and D and trimming were deduced from the DNA. Across this sample there are 330,000 or so clones, with about 90% seen only once. Around 4.6% of the sample is held by the ten biggest clonotypes.

In this chain, TRBV9 is recombined with TRBJ2-7, with 9 middle bases fitting TRBD2. Material for sequencing was PBMCs or T cells enriched from blood (not recorded which). This TCR came from a man aged 30 to 39 who had recovered from COVID-19. The bases are TGTGCCAGCACACCCCATAGGCTAGCGGGGATCTACGAGCAGTACTTC. Its protein product is CASTPHRLAGIYEQYF.